This T cell receptor (beta chain) was retrieved from a study of CXCR3-negative and CXCR3-positive naive CD8 T cells. Study-wide findings and caveats: CXCR3-positive naive cells had more hydrophobic TRB CDR3s than CXCR3-negative naive cells.

The authors prepared UMI-labeled TRB cDNA libraries by 5' RACE. TCRdb reworked the 5' RACE reads into one entry per CDR3 protein, no DNA. The table lists tens of thousands of distinct CDR3 sequences. Germline V gene data show CDR1 as DFQATT and CDR2 as SNEGSKA (reference sequence). This CDR3 is 14 amino acids long. Details on this clonotype: Its antigen is unknown.

The gene calls are TRBV20-1 and TRBJ2-7. The sequenced sample consisted of naive CXCR3+ CD8+ T cells from blood. Regarding subset: CD45RO-CCR7+CD27+CD95- naive CD8+ T cells expressing CXCR3 (TNR3+). The TCR comes from a human donor in good health. Some clones in this sample may be carry-over from other donors' samples. CDR3 region: CSARGPQTDYEQYF.